This TCR beta chain was sequenced during a study of Graves' ophthalmopathy and Graves' hyperthyroidism. General study results and limits: A 13-signature model separated ophthalmopathy from stable hyperthyroidism, 85% to 90% sensitivity, around 81% specificity. The model forecast ophthalmopathy progression, reaching about 70% sensitivity and about 75% specificity.

Ophthalmopathy in the donors was of moderate-to-severe activity, with CAS ≥3, NOSPECS ≥4 and duration under 3 months. Clinicians diagnosed using symptoms, serum thyroxine, TRAb, thyroid ultrasound and orbital computed tomography. There are many counts of this clonotype. As yet, its antigen is unknown. Deletions cut 10 bases from V and 8 bases from J, with 18 bases between. CDR1 and CDR2 from the germline V gene are ENHRY and SYGVKD. The CDR3 is 14 residues long. RNA transcripts were the source from which TCR beta CDR3 regions were amplified. First-round RT-PCR with HTBI primers preceded a second-round multiplex PCR. TCRdb passed the multiplex PCR reads through MiXCR, listing each CDR3 protein once. The table records 600,000 to 950,000 distinct CDR3 sequences, 40% of them present only once.

This sequence was found in an adult man with Graves' ophthalmopathy. Sequenced: peripheral blood. The chain combines TRBV10-3 with TRBJ1-6, with D possibly being TRBD1 (5 bases). CDR3 residues: CASNRGIEDSPLHF. CDR3 coding DNA: TGTGCCAGCAATCGGGGGATCGAGGATTCACCCCTCCACTTT.